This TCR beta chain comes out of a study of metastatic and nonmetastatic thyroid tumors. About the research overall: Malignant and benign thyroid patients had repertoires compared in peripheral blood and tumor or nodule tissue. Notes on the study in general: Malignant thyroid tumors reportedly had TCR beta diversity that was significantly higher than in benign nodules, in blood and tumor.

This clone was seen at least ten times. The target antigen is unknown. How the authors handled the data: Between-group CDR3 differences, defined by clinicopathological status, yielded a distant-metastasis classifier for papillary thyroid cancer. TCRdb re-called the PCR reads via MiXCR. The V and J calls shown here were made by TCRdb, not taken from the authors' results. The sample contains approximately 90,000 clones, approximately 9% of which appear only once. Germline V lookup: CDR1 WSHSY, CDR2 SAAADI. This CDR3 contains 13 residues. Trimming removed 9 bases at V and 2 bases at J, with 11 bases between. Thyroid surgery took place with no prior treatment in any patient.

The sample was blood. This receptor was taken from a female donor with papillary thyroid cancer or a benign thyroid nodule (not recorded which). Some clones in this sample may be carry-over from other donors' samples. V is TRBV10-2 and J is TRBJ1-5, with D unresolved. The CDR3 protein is CASCRGGNQPQHF. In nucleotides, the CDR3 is TGCGCCAGTTGTCGGGGTGGCAATCAGCCCCAGCATTTT.